A selection of T cell receptor beta chains follows, all from one sample in a study of blood T cell repertoires in COVID-19. Using immunoSEQ multiplex PCR, the repertoire was profiled, and TCRdb retains in-frame clones only, with some absent. The data show 250,000 or so clones, with 70% to 90% seen just once and under 3.5% held by the top ten. The sample was peripheral blood. The source of these receptors is a man aged 25 to 40 with COVID-19, enrolled during active disease. CDR3s include the opening cysteine and the closing phenylalanine or tryptophan. The D gene is left open where the match is weak. Only some rows state a clone size, as once, few, many or a class for expanded clones.

v_call	j_call	d_call	clone_size	cdr3_nt	cdr3_aa
TRBV3-1/TRBV3-2	TRBJ1-5	.	.	TGTGCCAGCAGCCAAGGGAGCAGGGGAAATCAGCCCCAGCATTTT	CASSQGSRGNQPQHF
TRBV24-1	TRBJ2-1	TRBD2	.	TGTGCCACCAGTGATTTGCTCGGACTAGCGGGAACTTCGTACAATGAGCAGTTCTTC	CATSDLLGLAGTSYNEQFF
TRBV6-5	TRBJ1-1	.	once	TGTGCCAGCAGTTACTACAGGACAGCTGAAGCTTTCTTT	CASSYYRTAEAFF
TRBV10-3	TRBJ2-5	TRBD1	.	TGTGCCATCAGTGATTTTGACAGGGGGTTGGCAGAGACCCAGTACTTC	CAISDFDRGLAETQYF
TRBV18	TRBJ2-1	.	.	TGTGCCAGCTCACCGAGCTACAATGAGCAGTTCTTC	CASSPSYNEQFF
TRBV14	TRBJ2-7	.	.	TGTGCCAGCAGCCAAGTCGCGGACAGTTTCTACGAGCAGTACTTC	CASSQVADSFYEQYF
TRBV27	TRBJ1-1	.	.	TGTGCCAGCGGGCCATCAGGAATCACTGAAGCTTTCTTT	CASGPSGITEAFF
TRBV30	TRBJ1-1	.	.	TGTGCCTGGAGTGTATATGGCAGGGTGAATACTGAAGCTTTCTTT	CAWSVYGRVNTEAFF
TRBV6-5	TRBJ1-1	TRBD1	.	TGTGCCAGCAGAGACAAGACAGGGGGGACTGAAGCTTTCTTT	CASRDKTGGTEAFF
TRBV19	TRBJ2-7	.	.	TGTGCCAGTAGTATAGACGGGAGCCCCTCCTACGAGCAGTACTTC	CASSIDGSPSYEQYF
TRBV5-1	TRBJ2-7	.	.	TGCGCCAGCAGCCCAGGTGGTACGGCCTACTCCTACGAGCAGTACTTC	CASSPGGTAYSYEQYF
TRBV28	TRBJ1-2	.	.	TGTGCCAGCAGCCTGGGCCTTAACTATGGCTACACCTTC	CASSLGLNYGYTF
TRBV6-1	TRBJ1-2	TRBD1	.	TGTGCCAGCAGTGAATATGACAGGGGCTATGGCTACACCTTC	CASSEYDRGYGYTF
TRBV19	TRBJ2-2	.	few	TGTGCCAGTAGTGGGGGGGCCAGAACCGGGGAGCTGTTTTTT	CASSGGARTGELFF
TRBV7-2	TRBJ2-7	.	.	TGTGCCAGCAGCGTCAGGGGCTACGAGCAGTACTTC	CASSVRGYEQYF
TRBV7-2	TRBJ1-2	.	.	TGTGCCAGCAGCTCACAGGATTTTATTGGCTACACCTTC	CASSSQDFIGYTF